What follows is one T cell receptor beta chain and its context. Its target is not known. Sequenced by immunoSEQ multiplex PCR; TCRdb stores in-frame clones only, minus some. The data show approximately 280,000 clones, about 86% seen once. The CDR3 length is 13 residues. Germline lookup yields CDR1 LNHDA and CDR2 SQIVND (reference sequence). Trimming removed 5 bases at V and 8 bases at J, with 13 bases between. These data originate in a study of cytomegalovirus exposure and HLA in healthy donors. Points from the study as a whole: Most TCR sequences were uncommon, yet certain public TCRs appeared in many donors. The classifier, whose performance was assessed in both the original and validation cohorts, reportedly diagnosed cytomegalovirus status with high specificity and sensitivity.

Sample: PBMCs. The rearrangement joins TRBV19 to TRBJ2-1; D is perhaps TRBD2 (6 bases). This clonotype was sampled from a woman between 18 and 29 years old in good health and CMV-seronegative. CDR3: CASSSRTNDEQFF. CDR3 bases: TGTGCCAGTAGTTCACGGACTAACGATGAGCAGTTCTTC.